This is a list of T cell receptor beta chains from one sample in a study of blood T cell repertoires in COVID-19. TCRdb keeps only in-frame clones here, not all; method: immunoSEQ multiplex PCR. This repertoire shows 140,000 to 150,000 clones, more than 65% found once; its top ten account for approximately 10%. Material: peripheral blood. The receptors originated from a man aged 55 to 69 with active or convalescent COVID-19. CDR3s include the opening cysteine and the closing phenylalanine or tryptophan. D genes are given only for firm matches. The size of a clone is reported for some rows only, either as once, few or many, or as a class for expanded clones.

TRBV5-6	-	-	TRBJ2-5	TGTGCCAGCAGCTTACGGACAGCTCAAGAGACCCAGTACTTC	CASSLRTAQETQYF
TRBV19	-	-	TRBJ1-4	TGTGCCAGCGCGGGACCCCGCGGTGAAAAACTGTTTTTT	CASAGPRGEKLFF
TRBV6-6	-	-	TRBJ2-3	TGTGCCAGCAGTTATAGGGGCACTAGCACAGATACGCAGTATTTT	CASSYRGTSTDTQYF
TRBV5-1	-	-	TRBJ1-1	TGCGCCAGCAGCTTGGAATTCGGCACTGAAGCTTTCTTT	CASSLEFGTEAFF
TRBV5-1	-	once	TRBJ1-3	TGCGCCAGCAGGTCGAGCTCTGGAAACACCATATATTTT	CASRSSSGNTIYF
TRBV4-1	TRBD1	-	TRBJ1-6	TGCGCCAGCAGCCAAGATCCGGGGACAGAATCACCCCTCCACTTT	CASSQDPGTESPLHF
TRBV19	TRBD1	few	TRBJ1-2	TGTGCCAGTAGTACGGGACAGGGGGGATTCGGCGGCTATGGCTACACCTTC	CASSTGQGGFGGYGYTF
TRBV9	TRBD1	-	TRBJ2-4	TGTGCCAGCAGCGTAGTGGACAGGGTGGGGGACATTCAGTACTTC	CASSVVDRVGDIQYF
TRBV27	-	-	TRBJ1-1	TGTGCCAGCAGAGTTCAGGGGATGAACACTGAAGCTTTCTTT	CASRVQGMNTEAFF
TRBV19	TRBD2	-	TRBJ2-1	TGTGCCAGTAGTCGGAGCGGGGAGCACAATGAGCAGTTCTTC	CASSRSGEHNEQFF
TRBV6-2/TRBV6-3	TRBD2	few	TRBJ2-1	TGTGCCAGCAGTTACTGGGCGACTAGCCCAAGTCGCTCCTACAATGAGCAGTTCTTC	CASSYWATSPSRSYNEQFF
TRBV30	TRBD1	-	TRBJ1-6	TGTGCCTGGAGTGTAGGACAGGGGCACTCACCCCTCCACTTT	CAWSVGQGHSPLHF